This entry features one T cell receptor beta chain sequence. Antigen: not known. V lost 1 base, J lost 6 bases, and 16 bases lay in between. The CDR3 loop spans 15 amino acids. Per germline, CDR1 LNHNV and CDR2 YYDKDF (reference sequence). The data belong to a study of shared clonotypes between healthy human individuals. Libraries were prepared by immunoSEQ multiplex PCR; TCRdb keeps only in-frame clonotypes and omits some of them. The data contain millions of clones, roughly 95% of them seen just once; the ten biggest clones take up approximately 0.13%. Study results and caveats: Estimated richness values were generally larger in naive subsets than in memory subsets.

The receptor comes from a young man in good health. V gene TRBV15 combines with J gene TRBJ2-7; no definite D call. Sequenced material: naive CD4+ T cells sorted from blood. Specified subset: CD45RA+ positively selected. In DNA form, the CDR3 reads TGTGCCACCAGCAGAGCAGTGGGATCAGAAAGCGAGCAGTACTTC. Translating it yields CATSRAVGSESEQYF.